This T cell receptor beta chain emerged from a study of control samples from healthy donors and cancer patients. The germline CDR1 and CDR2 sequences are MNHNY and SVGAGI (reference sequence). V lost 10 bases to trimming and J lost 2 bases, with 20 bases between them. The CDR3 is 15 amino acids. Generated by immunoSEQ multiplex PCR, the TCRdb table keeps only in-frame clones and is missing some. The sample has 53,000 or so clones; 87% are singletons. This receptor was taken from a man aged 55 to 69 with head and neck cancer. The sequenced material came from PBMCs. This chain joins TRBV6-6 and TRBJ1-2; unclear D gene. CDR3 loop: CAIPQSRAGNYGYTF. Here the CDR3 DNA reads TGTGCCATCCCTCAAAGCCGGGCCGGCAACTATGGCTACACCTTC.